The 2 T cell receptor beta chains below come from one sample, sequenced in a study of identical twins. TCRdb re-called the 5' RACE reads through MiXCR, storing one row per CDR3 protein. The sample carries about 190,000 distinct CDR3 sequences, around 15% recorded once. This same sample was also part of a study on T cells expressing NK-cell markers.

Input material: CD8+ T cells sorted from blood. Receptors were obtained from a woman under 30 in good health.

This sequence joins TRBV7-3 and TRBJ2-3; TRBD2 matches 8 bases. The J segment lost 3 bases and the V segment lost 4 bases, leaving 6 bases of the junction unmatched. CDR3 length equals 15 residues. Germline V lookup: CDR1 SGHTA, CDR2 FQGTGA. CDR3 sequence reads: CASSSSGGPTDTQYF. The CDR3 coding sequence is TGTGCCAGCAGCTCCTCGGGGGGGCCGACAGATACGCAGTATTTT.

The CDR3 sequence is CASSRGTGDEQYF. For the CDR3, the DNA is TGTGCCAGCAGCCGAGGAACCGGGGACGAGCAGTACTTC. The rearrangement joins TRBV16 to TRBJ2-7; tentative D call: TRBD2 (5 bases). V dropped 4 bases and J dropped 5 bases, with 12 bases sitting between them. This CDR3 region has 13 residues. Germline V gene data show CDR1 as KGHSY and CDR2 as FQNENV.